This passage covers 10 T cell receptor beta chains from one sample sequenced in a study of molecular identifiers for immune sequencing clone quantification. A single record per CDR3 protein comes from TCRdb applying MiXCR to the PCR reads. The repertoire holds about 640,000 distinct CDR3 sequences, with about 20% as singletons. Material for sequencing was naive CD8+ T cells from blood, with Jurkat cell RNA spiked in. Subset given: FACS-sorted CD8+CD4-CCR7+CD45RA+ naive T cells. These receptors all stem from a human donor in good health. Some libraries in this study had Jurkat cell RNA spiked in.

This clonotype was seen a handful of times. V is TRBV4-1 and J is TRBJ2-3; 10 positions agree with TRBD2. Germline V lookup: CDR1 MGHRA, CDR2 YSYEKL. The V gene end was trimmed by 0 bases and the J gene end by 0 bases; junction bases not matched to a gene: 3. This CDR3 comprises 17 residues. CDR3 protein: CASSQDSSGGSTDTQYF. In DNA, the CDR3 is TGCGCCAGCAGCCAAGATTCTAGCGGGGGAAGCACAGATACGCAGTATTTT.

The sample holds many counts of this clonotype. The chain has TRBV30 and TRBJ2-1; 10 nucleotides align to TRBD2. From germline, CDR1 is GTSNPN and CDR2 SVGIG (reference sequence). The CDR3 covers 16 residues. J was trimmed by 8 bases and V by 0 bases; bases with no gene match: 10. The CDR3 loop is CAWSVPTSGAGDEQFF. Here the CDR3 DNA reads TGTGCCTGGAGTGTCCCCACTAGCGGGGCGGGTGATGAGCAGTTCTTC.

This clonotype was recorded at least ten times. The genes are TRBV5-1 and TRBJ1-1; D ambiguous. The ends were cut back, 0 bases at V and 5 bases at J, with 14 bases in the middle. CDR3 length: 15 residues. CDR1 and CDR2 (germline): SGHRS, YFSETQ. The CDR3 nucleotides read TGCGCCAGCAGCTTGGACCCGGGAACCCATACTGAAGCTTTCTTT. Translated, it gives CASSLDPGTHTEAFF.

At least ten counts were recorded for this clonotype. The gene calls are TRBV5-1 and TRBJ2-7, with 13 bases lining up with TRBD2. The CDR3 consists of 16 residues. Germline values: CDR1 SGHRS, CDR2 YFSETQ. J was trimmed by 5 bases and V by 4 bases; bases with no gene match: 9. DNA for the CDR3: TGCGCCAGCAGCCCTGTCGGGACTAGCGGGGTCGACGAGCAGTACTTC. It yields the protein CASSPVGTSGVDEQYF.

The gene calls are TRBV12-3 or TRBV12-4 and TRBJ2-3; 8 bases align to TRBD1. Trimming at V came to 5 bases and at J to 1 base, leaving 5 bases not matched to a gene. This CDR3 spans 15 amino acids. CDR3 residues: CASSPDREGTDTQYF. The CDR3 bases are TGTGCCAGCAGTCCGGACAGGGAGGGCACAGATACGCAGTATTTT.

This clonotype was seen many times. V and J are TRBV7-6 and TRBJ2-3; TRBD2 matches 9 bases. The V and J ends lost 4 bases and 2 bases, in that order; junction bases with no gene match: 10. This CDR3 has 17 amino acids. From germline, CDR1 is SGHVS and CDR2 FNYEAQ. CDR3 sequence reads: CASSSPVAGADTDTQYF. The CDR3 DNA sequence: TGTGCCAGCAGCTCGCCGGTAGCGGGGGCAGACACAGATACGCAGTATTTT.

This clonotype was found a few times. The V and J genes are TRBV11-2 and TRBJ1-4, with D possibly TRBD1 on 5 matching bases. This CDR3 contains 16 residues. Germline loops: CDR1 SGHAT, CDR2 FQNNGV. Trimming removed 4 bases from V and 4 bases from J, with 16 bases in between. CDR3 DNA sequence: TGTGCCAGCAGCTCGACTAGATGGGACTTTAATGAAAAACTGTTTTTT. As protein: CASSSTRWDFNEKLFF.

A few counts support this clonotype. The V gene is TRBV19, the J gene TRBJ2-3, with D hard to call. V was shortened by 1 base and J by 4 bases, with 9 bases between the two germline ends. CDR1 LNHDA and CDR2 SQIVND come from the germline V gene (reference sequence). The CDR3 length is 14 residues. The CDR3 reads CASSIAGFADTQYF. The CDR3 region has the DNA TGTGCCAGTAGTATAGCTGGGTTCGCAGATACGCAGTATTTT.

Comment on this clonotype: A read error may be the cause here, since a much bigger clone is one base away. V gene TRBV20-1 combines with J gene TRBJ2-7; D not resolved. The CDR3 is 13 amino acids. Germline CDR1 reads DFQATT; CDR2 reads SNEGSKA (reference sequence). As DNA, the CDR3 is TGCAGTGCTAGAGTACCTTCCGCCTACGAGCGGTACTTC. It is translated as CSARVPSAYERYF.

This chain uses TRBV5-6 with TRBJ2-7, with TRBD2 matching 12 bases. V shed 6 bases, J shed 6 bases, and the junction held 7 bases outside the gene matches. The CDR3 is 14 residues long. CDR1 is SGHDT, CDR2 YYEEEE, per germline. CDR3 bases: TGTGCCAGCACCCTAGCGGGAGGGCTGGTCGAGCAGTACTTC. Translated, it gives CASTLAGGLVEQYF.